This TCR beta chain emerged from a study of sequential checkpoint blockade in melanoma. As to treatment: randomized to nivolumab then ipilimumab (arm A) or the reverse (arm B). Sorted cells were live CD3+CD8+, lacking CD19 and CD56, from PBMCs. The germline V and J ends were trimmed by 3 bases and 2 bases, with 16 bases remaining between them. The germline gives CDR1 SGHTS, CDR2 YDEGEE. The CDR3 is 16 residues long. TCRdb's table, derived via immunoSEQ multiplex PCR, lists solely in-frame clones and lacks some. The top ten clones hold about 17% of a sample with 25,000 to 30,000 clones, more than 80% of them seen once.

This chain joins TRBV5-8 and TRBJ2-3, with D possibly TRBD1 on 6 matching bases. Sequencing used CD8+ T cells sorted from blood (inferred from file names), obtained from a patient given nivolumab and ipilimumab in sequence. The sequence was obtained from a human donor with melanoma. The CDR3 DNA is TGTGCCAGCAGCTCCTCAACAGGGAGCTACACAGATACGCAGTATTTT. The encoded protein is CASSSSTGSYTDTQYF.